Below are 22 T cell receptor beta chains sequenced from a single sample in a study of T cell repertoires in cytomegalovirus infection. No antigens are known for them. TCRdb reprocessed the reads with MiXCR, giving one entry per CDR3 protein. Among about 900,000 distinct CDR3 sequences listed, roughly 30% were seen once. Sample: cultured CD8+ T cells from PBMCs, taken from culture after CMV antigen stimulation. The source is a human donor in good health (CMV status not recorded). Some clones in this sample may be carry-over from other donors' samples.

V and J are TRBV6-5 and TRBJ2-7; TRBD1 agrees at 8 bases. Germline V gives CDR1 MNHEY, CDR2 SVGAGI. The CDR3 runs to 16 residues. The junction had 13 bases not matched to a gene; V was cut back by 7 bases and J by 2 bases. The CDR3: CASNPPGQGDPYEQYF. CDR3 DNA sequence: TGTGCCAGCAACCCACCTGGACAGGGTGATCCCTACGAGCAGTACTTC.

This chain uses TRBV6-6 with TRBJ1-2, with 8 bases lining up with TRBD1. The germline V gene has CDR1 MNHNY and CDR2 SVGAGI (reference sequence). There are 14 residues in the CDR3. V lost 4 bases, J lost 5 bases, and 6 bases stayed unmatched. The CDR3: CASSWSTGGYGYTF. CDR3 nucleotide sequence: TGTGCCAGCAGTTGGTCAACAGGGGGATATGGCTACACCTTC.

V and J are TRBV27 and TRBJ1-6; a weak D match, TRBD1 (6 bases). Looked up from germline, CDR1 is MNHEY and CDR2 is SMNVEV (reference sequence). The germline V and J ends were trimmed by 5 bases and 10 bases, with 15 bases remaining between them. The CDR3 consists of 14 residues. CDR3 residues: CASSVDGGPSPLHF. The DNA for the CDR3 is TGTGCCAGCAGTGTTGACGGGGGGCCGTCACCCCTCCACTTT.

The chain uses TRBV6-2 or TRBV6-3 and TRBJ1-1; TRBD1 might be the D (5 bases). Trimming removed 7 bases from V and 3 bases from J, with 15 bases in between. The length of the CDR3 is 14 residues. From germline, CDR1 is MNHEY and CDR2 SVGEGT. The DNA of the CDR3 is TGTGCCAGCACGCGGGCAGGGATCGACACTGAAGCTTTCTTT. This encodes CASTRAGIDTEAFF.

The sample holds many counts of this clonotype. CDR3 protein: CAFETGYNSPLHF. The CDR3 DNA is TGTGCCTTTGAGACAGGCTATAATTCACCCCTCCACTTT. The rearrangement links TRBV7-8 to TRBJ1-6; D perhaps matches TRBD1 (6 bases). The CDR3 runs to 13 residues. V was cut by 11 bases and J by 3 bases, with 11 bases left in between. Germline CDR1 and CDR2: SGHVS and FQNEAQ.

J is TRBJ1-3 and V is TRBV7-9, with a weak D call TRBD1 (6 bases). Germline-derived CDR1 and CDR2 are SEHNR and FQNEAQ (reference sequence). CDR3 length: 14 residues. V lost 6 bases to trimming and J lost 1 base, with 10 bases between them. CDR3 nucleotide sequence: TGTGCCAGCAGTAAACAGGGATCTGGAAACACCATATATTTT. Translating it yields CASSKQGSGNTIYF.

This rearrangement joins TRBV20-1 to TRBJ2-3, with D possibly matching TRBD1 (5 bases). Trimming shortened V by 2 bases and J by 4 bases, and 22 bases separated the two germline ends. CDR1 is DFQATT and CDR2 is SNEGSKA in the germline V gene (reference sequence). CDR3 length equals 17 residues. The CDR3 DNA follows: TGCAGTGCTAGACGCTTAGGGGCCCCCCACCCCGCAGATACGCAGTATTTT. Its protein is CSARRLGAPHPADTQYF.

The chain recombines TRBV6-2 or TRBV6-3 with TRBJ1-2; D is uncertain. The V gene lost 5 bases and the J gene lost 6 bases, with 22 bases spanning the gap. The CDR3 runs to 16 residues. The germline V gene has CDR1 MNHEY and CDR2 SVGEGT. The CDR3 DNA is TGTGCCAGCAGTGAAAATCCTAGATCTAACCCGCATGGCTACACCTTC. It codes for CASSENPRSNPHGYTF.

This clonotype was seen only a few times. As DNA, the CDR3 is TGCGCCAGCAGCCAAGTGGGGGTGAATGGCTACACCTTC. This gives the protein CASSQVGVNGYTF. This chain links TRBV4-1 with TRBJ1-2; weak D call: TRBD1 (5 bases). From germline, CDR1 is MGHRA and CDR2 YSYEKL. V lost 1 base to trimming and J lost 6 bases, with 9 bases between them. This CDR3 spans 13 amino acids.

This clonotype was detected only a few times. The CDR3 region is CASSQDEFEGGLAGELFF. The CDR3 DNA sequence: TGTGCCAGCAGCCAAGATGAATTTGAGGGGGGGCTTGCCGGGGAGCTGTTTTTT. This sequence joins TRBV4-2 and TRBJ2-2, with a tentative D call TRBD2 (7 bases). The length of the CDR3 is 18 residues. Germline CDR1 is LGHNA and CDR2 is YNFKEQ. The V end lost 0 bases, the J end lost 6 bases, and 20 bases lay between the germline ends.

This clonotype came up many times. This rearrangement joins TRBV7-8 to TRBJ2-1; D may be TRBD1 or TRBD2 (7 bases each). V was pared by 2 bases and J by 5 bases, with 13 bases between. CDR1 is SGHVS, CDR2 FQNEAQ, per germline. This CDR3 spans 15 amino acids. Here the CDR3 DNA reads TGTGCCAGCAGCTTAACCCAGGGGGGGGACAATGAGCAGTTCTTC. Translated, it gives CASSLTQGGDNEQFF.

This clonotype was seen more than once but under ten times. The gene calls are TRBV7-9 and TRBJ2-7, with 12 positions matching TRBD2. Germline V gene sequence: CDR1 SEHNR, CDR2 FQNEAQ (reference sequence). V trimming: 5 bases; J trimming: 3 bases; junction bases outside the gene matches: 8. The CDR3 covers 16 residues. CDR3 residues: CASSPSSSGGGYEQYF. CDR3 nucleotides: TGTGCCAGCAGCCCATCCTCTAGCGGGGGGGGCTACGAGCAGTACTTC.

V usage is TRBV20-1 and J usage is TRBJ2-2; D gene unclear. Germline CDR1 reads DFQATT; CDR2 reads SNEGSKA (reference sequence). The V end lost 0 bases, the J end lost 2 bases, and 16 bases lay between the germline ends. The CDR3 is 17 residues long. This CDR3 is CSARDRTALTNTGELFF. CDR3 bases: TGCAGTGCTAGAGACAGGACCGCTCTCACCAACACCGGGGAGCTGTTTTTT.

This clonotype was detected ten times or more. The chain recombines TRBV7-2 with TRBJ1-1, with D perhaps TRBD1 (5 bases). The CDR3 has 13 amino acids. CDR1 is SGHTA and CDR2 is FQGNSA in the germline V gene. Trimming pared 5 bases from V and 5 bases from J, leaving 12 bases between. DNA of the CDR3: TGTGCCAGCAGCCAATCCGCAGGGACTGAAGCTTTCTTT. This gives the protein CASSQSAGTEAFF. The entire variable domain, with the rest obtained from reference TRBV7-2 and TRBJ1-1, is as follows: GAGVSQSPSNKVTEKGKDVELRCDPISGHTALYWYRQSLGQGLEFLIYFQGNSAPDKSGLPSDRFSAERTGGSVSTLTIQRTQQEDSAVYLCASSQSAGTEAFFGQGTRLTVV.

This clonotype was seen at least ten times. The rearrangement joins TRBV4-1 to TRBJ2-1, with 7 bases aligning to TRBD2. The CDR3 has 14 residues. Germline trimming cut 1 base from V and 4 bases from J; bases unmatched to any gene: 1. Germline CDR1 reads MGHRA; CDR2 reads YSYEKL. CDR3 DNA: TGCGCCAGCAGCCAAGCCGGGGGGTACAATGAGCAGTTCTTC. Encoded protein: CASSQAGGYNEQFF.

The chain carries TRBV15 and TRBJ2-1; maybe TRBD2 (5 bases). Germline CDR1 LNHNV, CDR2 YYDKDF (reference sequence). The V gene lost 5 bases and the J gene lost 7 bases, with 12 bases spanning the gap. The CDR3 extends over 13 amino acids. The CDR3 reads CATSEGDLNEQFF. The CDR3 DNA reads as TGTGCCACCAGCGAGGGAGACCTAAATGAGCAGTTCTTC.

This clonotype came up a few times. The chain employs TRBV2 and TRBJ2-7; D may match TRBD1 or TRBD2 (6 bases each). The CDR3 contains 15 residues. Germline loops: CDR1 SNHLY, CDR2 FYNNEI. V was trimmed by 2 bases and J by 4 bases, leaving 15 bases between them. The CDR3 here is CASSEYSGDLYEQYF. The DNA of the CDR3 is TGTGCCAGCAGTGAATATTCAGGGGACTTGTACGAGCAGTACTTC.

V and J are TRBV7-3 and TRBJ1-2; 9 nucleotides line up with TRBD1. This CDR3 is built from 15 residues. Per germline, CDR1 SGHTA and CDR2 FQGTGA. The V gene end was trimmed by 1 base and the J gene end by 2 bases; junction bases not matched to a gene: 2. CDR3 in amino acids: CASSLSGQGNYGYTF. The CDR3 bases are TGTGCCAGCAGCTTAAGTGGACAGGGGAACTATGGCTACACCTTC.

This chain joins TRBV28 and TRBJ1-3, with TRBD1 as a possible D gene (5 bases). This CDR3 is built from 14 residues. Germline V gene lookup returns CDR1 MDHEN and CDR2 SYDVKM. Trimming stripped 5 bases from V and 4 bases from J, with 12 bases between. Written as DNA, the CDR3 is TGTGCCAGCAGTCCCCAGGGAGTCGGAAACACCATATATTTT. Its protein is CASSPQGVGNTIYF.

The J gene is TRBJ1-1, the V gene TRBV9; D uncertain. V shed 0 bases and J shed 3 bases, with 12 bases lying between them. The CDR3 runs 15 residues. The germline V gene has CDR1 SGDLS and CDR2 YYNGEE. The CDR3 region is CASSVGTASYTEAFF. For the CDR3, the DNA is TGTGCCAGCAGCGTAGGAACAGCCTCTTACACTGAAGCTTTCTTT.

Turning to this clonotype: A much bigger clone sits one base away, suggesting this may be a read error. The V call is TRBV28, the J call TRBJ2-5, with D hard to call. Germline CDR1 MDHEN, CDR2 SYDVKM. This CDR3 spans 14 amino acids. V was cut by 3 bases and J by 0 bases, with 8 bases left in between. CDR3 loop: CASSLVEYQETQYF. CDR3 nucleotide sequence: TGTGCCAGCAGTTTGGTGGAGTACCAAGAGACCCAGTACTTC.

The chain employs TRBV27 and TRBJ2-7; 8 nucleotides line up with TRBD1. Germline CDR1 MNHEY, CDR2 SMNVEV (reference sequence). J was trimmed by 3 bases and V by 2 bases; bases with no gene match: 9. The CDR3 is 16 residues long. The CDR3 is CASSLAVSGGGYEQYF. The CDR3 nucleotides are TGTGCCAGCAGTTTAGCGGTCTCAGGGGGCGGCTACGAGCAGTACTTC.